This T cell receptor (beta chain) derives from a study of breast tumors, draining lymph nodes, adjacent tissues. Findings of the study overall: Tumor repertoires ranked between lymph nodes and nontumor tissue in diversity, with V and J gene preferences. Luminal-like breast cancer showed significantly higher tumor–nontumor repertoire similarity than basal-like. Findings are consistent with lymph node origin and intratumoral expansion of most tumor T cells.

This clonotype was recorded many times. What it recognizes is unknown. One entry per CDR3 protein, called by TCRdb with MiXCR from the multiplex PCR reads. Of 30,000 to 40,000 distinct CDR3 sequences listed, over 30% were seen once; the top ten hold 11%. The ends were cut back, 3 bases at V and 10 bases at J, with 13 bases in the middle. This CDR3 spans 13 amino acids. Germline values: CDR1 SGHTA, CDR2 FQGTGA. This TCR was sampled from a female donor with breast cancer. Some clones in this sample may be carry-over from other donors' samples. The sample taken for sequencing was breast tumor tissue. V usage is TRBV7-3 and J usage is TRBJ2-1; D is perhaps TRBD1 (7 bases). The CDR3: CASSFRGGGEQFF. DNA for the CDR3: TGTGCCAGCAGCTTTCGAGGAGGGGGCGAGCAGTTCTTC. The full variable domain, in which reference TRBV7-3 and TRBJ2-1 provide the parts outside the CDR3, is GAGVSQTPSNKVTEKGKYVELRCDPISGHTALYWYRQSLGQGPEFLIYFQGTGAADDSGLPNDRFFAVRPEGSVSTLKIQRTERGDSAVYLCASSFRGGGEQFFGPGTRLTVL.